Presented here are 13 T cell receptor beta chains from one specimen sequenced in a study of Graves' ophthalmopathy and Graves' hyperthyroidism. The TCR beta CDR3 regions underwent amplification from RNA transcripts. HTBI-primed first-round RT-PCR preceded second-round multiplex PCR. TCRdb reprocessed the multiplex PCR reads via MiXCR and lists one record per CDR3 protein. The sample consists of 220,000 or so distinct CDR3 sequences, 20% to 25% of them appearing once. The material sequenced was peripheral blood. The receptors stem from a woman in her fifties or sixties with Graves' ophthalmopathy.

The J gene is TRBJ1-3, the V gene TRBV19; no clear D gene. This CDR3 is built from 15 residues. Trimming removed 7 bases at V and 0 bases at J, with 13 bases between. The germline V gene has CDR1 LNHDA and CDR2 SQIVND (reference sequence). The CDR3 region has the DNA TGTGCCAGTATTCGGGCAGCGACCTCTGGAAACACCATATATTTT. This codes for CASIRAATSGNTIYF.

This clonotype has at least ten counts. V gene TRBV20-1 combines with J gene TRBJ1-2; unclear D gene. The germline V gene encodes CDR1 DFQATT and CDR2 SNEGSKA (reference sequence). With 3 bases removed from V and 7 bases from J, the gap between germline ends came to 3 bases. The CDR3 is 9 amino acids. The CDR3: CSASFGYTF. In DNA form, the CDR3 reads TGCAGTGCTAGTTTTGGCTACACCTTC.

CDR3 nucleotides: TGTGCCAGCAGAAAGGGACAGGGCCAAACTTACACTGAAGCTTTCTTT. Translating it yields CASRKGQGQTYTEAFF. The chain employs TRBV6-1 and TRBJ1-1; 9 positions agree with TRBD1. Per germline, CDR1 MNHNS and CDR2 SASEGT. This CDR3 is 16 amino acids long. Germline trimming cut 6 bases from V and 3 bases from J; bases unmatched to any gene: 11.

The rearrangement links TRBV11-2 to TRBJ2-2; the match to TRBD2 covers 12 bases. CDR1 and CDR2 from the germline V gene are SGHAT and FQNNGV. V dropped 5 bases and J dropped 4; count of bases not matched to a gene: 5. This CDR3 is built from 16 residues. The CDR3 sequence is CASSPRLAGVTGELFF. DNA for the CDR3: TGTGCCAGCAGCCCGAGACTAGCGGGAGTCACCGGGGAGCTGTTTTTT.

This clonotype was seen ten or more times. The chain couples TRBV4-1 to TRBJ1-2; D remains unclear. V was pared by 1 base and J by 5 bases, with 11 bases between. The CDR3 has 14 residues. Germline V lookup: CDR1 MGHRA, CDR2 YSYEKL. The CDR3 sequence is CASSQVDGKYGYTF. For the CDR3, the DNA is TGCGCCAGCAGCCAAGTTGACGGAAAGTATGGCTACACCTTC.

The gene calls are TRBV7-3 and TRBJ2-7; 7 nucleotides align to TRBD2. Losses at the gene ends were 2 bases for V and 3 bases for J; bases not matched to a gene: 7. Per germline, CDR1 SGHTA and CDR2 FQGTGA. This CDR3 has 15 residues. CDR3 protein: CASSLGAGAGYEQYF. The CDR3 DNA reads TGTGCCAGCAGCTTAGGGGCGGGAGCTGGCTACGAGCAGTACTTC.

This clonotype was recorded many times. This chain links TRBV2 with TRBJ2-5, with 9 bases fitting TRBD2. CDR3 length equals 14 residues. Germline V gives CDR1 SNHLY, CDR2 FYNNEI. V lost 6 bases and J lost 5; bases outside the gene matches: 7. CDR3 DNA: TGTGCCAGCAGGAGGCGGGAGGGCCAGGAGACCCAGTACTTC. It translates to CASRRREGQETQYF.

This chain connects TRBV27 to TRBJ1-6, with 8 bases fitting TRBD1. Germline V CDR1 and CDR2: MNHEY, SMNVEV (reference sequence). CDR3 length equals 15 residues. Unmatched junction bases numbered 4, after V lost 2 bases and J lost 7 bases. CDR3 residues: CASSLTGQVNSPLHF. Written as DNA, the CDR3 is TGTGCCAGCAGTTTAACGGGACAGGTGAATTCACCCCTCCACTTT.

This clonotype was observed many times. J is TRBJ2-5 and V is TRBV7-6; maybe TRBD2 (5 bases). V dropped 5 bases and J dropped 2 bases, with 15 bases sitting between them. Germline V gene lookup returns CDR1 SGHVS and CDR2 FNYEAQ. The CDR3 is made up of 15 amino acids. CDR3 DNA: TGTGCCAGCAGCCCCGACTGGGGAGCGCAAGAGACCCAGTACTTC. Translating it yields CASSPDWGAQETQYF.

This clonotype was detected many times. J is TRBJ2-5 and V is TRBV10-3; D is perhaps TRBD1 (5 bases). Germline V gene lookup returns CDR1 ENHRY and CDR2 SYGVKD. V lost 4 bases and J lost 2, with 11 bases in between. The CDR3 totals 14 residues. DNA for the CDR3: TGTGCCATCAGTGGTCCGACAGTACAAGAGACCCAGTACTTC. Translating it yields CAISGPTVQETQYF.

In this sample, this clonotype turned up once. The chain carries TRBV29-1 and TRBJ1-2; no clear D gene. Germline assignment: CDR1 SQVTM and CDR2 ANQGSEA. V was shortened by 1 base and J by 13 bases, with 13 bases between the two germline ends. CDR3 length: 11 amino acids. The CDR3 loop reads CSVEGAGPGTF. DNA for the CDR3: TGCAGCGTTGAAGGTGCCGGCCCTGGCACCTTC.

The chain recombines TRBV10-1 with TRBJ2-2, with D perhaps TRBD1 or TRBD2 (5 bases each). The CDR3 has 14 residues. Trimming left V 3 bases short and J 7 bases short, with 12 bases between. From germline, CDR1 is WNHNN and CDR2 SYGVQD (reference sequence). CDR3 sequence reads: CASSEAGAGGELFF. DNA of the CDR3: TGCGCCAGCAGTGAAGCCGGGGCCGGCGGGGAGCTGTTTTTT.

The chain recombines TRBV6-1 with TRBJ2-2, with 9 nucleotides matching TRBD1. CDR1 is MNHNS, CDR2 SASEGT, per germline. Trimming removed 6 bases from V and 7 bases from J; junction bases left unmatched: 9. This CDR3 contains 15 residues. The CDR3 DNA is TGTGCCAGCAGGATAGAGACAGGGGGGATCGGGGAGCTGTTTTTT. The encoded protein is CASRIETGGIGELFF.